This T cell receptor (beta chain) comes out of a study of regulatory T cells in long-lasting Graves disease. This clonotype has a count of ten or more. Its antigen is unidentified. This CDR3 is built from 14 residues. The germline V gene has CDR1 SGHTA and CDR2 FQGNSA. V was cut by 8 bases and J by 0 bases, with 8 bases left in between. Stated time point: newly diagnosed GD, antithyroid drugs for less than 3 months. PBMC-derived RNA was used for the TCR library. Overall study results and limits: The sample size was small, and this may have reduced accuracy.

CDR3 regions were amplified by Arm-PCR using iRepertoire HTBI primers to build TCR beta libraries. TCRdb reanalysed the multiplex PCR reads using MiXCR and keeps one entry per CDR3 protein. Found here are just over 600,000 distinct CDR3 sequences, approximately 15% of them singletons; the top ten hold about 18%. The same data also contributed to another study, on T cells in Graves' hyperthyroidism and ophthalmopathy. From that study: Diagnostic decisions used clinical symptoms, serum thyroxine and TRAb, thyroid ultrasound and orbital computed tomography.

The TCR sequence derives from a woman in her 30s with Graves disease. This chain joins TRBV7-2 and TRBJ2-6; D not certain. Sequenced here: peripheral blood mononuclear cells (PBMCs), sampled at new diagnosis, from a patient treated with antithyroid drugs. The CDR3 DNA reads TGTGCCAGCTGTCGTAGCTCTGGGGCCAACGTCCTGACTTTC. It translates to CASCRSSGANVLTF.